The T cell receptor (beta chain) under discussion was sequenced for a study of T cells expressing NK-cell markers. From the 5' RACE reads, TCRdb lists one entry per CDR3 protein and no DNA. In total, the table holds about 140,000 distinct CDR3 sequences. The CDR3 contains 17 residues. CDR1 and CDR2 (germline): SGDLS, YYNGEE. Sequencing used blood T cells: a sorted CD56 or NKG2C T cell subset, CD4+ or CD8+ T cells, or bulk PBMC T cells (not recorded which). V is TRBV9 and J is TRBJ2-1; the TCRdb call, TRBD2, lacks DNA for checking. The clonotype was recovered from a young man in good health. The CDR3 protein is CASSARSLAVSYNEQFF.